The 31 T cell receptor beta chains in this list originate from one sample, sequenced in a study of blood T cell repertoires in COVID-19 (dated by TCRdb to 2020 to 2022). The library was generated by the immunoSEQ multiplex PCR assay. Drawn from immuneACCESS, this table holds only the in-frame rearrangements with V and J called that TCRdb kept. Clones are partly lost; checked studies trace under half to an unresolved V gene and leave the rest unexplained. The sample has about 190,000 clones on record, roughly 89% of them singletons. In total, the top ten clones hold approximately 0.64% of the sample. The sample was peripheral blood. The origin of the receptors is a man aged 50-59 years with acute or convalescent COVID-19.

The V and J genes are TRBV7-2 and TRBJ2-2, with D possibly being TRBD1 (6 bases). Germline V gene data show CDR1 as SGHTA and CDR2 as FQGNSA. V was pared by 2 bases and J by 4 bases, with 11 bases between. The CDR3 has 15 residues. The CDR3 protein is CASSLWGPGTGELFF. The CDR3 coding sequence is TGTGCCAGCAGCTTATGGGGGCCGGGCACCGGGGAGCTGTTTTTT.

The chain carries TRBV27 and TRBJ2-1, with unresolved D. Trimming stripped 2 bases from V and 0 bases from J, with 11 bases between. The CDR3 contains 16 residues. Germline V CDR1 and CDR2: MNHEY, SMNVEV (reference sequence). The CDR3 region has the DNA TGTGCCAGCAGTTTAGCACCCTTGCGCTCCTACAATGAGCAGTTCTTC. Its translation: CASSLAPLRSYNEQFF.

The rearrangement joins TRBV7-8 to TRBJ2-7, with D possibly matching TRBD1 (5 bases). The germline gives CDR1 SGHVS, CDR2 FQNEAQ. Trimming removed 4 bases from V and 5 bases from J, with 15 bases in between. This CDR3 has 14 residues. CDR3 sequence reads: CASSSVQVSHEQYF. In DNA, the CDR3 is TGTGCCAGCAGCTCAGTACAGGTTTCCCACGAGCAGTACTTC.

This clone was picked up a small number of times. V is TRBV7-2 and J is TRBJ1-5, with 7 positions matching TRBD1. J gave up 6 bases and V 5 bases, and 7 bases lay outside the gene matches. CDR1 and CDR2 (germline): SGHTA, FQGNSA. The CDR3 consists of 14 residues. CDR3 bases: TGTGCCAGCAGCGGTCAGGGGGTCGGTCAGCCCCAGCATTTT. This translates into CASSGQGVGQPQHF. Combining the CDR3 with reference TRBV7-2 and TRBJ1-5 gives the whole variable domain GAGVSQSPSNKVTEKGKDVELRCDPISGHTALYWYRQSLGQGLEFLIYFQGNSAPDKSGLPSDRFSAERTGGSVSTLTIQRTQQEDSAVYLCASSGQGVGQPQHFGDGTRLSIL.

This clone was detected once. The genes are TRBV7-9 and TRBJ2-5; a weak D match, TRBD1 (6 bases). V was pared by 5 bases and J by 4 bases, with 14 bases between. CDR3 length equals 14 residues. Germline-derived CDR1 and CDR2 are SEHNR and FQNEAQ (reference sequence). CDR3 loop: CASSRTGSSETQYF. As DNA, the CDR3 is TGTGCCAGCAGCCGAACAGGGTCCTCAGAGACCCAGTACTTC.

V and J are TRBV27 and TRBJ2-2, with 10 positions matching TRBD2. V dropped 5 bases and J dropped 3; count of bases not matched to a gene: 6. Germline assignment: CDR1 MNHEY and CDR2 SMNVEV (reference sequence). The CDR3 runs to 16 residues. Here the CDR3 reads CASSPSGSGYTGELFF. For the CDR3, the DNA is TGTGCCAGCAGTCCTAGCGGGAGTGGGTACACCGGGGAGCTGTTTTTT.

The chain links TRBV9 to TRBJ2-1, with 9 nucleotides matching TRBD2. The CDR3 totals 16 residues. Germline assignment: CDR1 SGDLS and CDR2 YYNGEE. Losses at the gene ends were 0 bases for V and 2 bases for J; bases not matched to a gene: 3. CDR3 loop: CASSVEGGGAYNEQFF. In DNA, the CDR3 is TGTGCCAGCAGCGTAGAGGGCGGGGGGGCCTACAATGAGCAGTTCTTC.

The chain couples TRBV2 to TRBJ1-1; D gene ambiguous. This CDR3 is built from 13 residues. The germline V and J ends were trimmed by 4 bases and 2 bases, with 8 bases remaining between them. Germline CDR1 SNHLY, CDR2 FYNNEI. The CDR3, as DNA: TGTGCCAGCAGTGCCAGGCAAAACACTGAAGCTTTCTTT. Residues: CASSARQNTEAFF. The full variable domain, completed using reference TRBV2 and TRBJ1-1, is EPEVTQTPSHQVTQMGQEVILRCVPISNHLYFYWYRQILGQKVEFLVSFYNNEISEKSEIFDDQFSVERPDGSNFTLKIRSTKLEDSAMYFCASSARQNTEAFFGQGTRLTVV.

The rearrangement uses TRBV27 and TRBJ2-7; 10 positions agree with TRBD1. This CDR3 contains 14 residues. Germline V gives CDR1 MNHEY, CDR2 SMNVEV (reference sequence). After removal of 2 bases from V and 4 bases from J, the junction contained 2 bases not matched to a gene. The CDR3 here is CASSLRGQGYEQYV. Here the CDR3 DNA reads TGTGCCAGCAGTTTAAGGGGACAGGGGTACGAGCAGTACGTC.

This CDR3 reads CASSFFGLTDTQYF. The CDR3, as DNA: TGCGCCAGCAGCTTCTTTGGACTCACAGATACGCAGTATTTT. V is TRBV5-1 and J is TRBJ2-3; TRBD2 is a possible D gene (5 bases). Per germline, CDR1 SGHRS and CDR2 YFSETQ. This CDR3 comprises 14 residues. Trimming cost V 2 bases and J 2 bases, with 9 bases left between them.

This chain joins TRBV7-2 and TRBJ2-7, with 8 nucleotides matching TRBD1. Germline V gene data show CDR1 as SGHTA and CDR2 as FQGNSA. The CDR3 spans 16 residues. The V gene end was trimmed by 0 bases and the J gene end by 3 bases; junction bases not matched to a gene: 7. CDR3 protein: CASSLAHTGQGYEQYV. The CDR3 nucleotides are TGTGCCAGCAGCTTAGCCCACACCGGACAGGGCTACGAGCAGTACGTC.

The chain has TRBV18 and TRBJ2-7; 7 nucleotides align to TRBD1. J gave up 6 bases and V 4 bases, and 12 bases lay outside the gene matches. This CDR3 has 15 amino acids. Per the germline V gene, CDR1 is KGHSH and CDR2 is LQKENI. This CDR3 is CASSRYDRVVVEQYF. CDR3 DNA: TGTGCCAGCTCACGATACGACAGGGTGGTTGTCGAGCAGTACTTC.

V is TRBV19 and J is TRBJ2-7; 7 nucleotides align to TRBD2. The V gene end was trimmed by 5 bases and the J gene end by 2 bases; junction bases not matched to a gene: 9. CDR1 is LNHDA and CDR2 is SQIVND in the germline V gene (reference sequence). The CDR3 runs 15 residues. The DNA of the CDR3 is TGTGCCAGTAGTGAATCCGGGACTAATCCCTACGAGCAGTACTTC. It translates to CASSESGTNPYEQYF.

The chain joins TRBV9 to TRBJ1-1, with a tentative D call TRBD1 (5 bases). There are 15 residues in the CDR3. V was trimmed by 3 bases and J by 3 bases, leaving 15 bases between them. Germline lookup yields CDR1 SGDLS and CDR2 YYNGEE. CDR3 region: CASSAYDSLHTEAFF. CDR3 sequence (DNA): TGTGCCAGCAGCGCATACGACAGTCTACACACTGAAGCTTTCTTT. Combining the CDR3 with reference TRBV9 and TRBJ1-1 gives the whole variable domain DSGVTQTPKHLITATGQRVTLRCSPRSGDLSVYWYQQSLDQGLQFLIQYYNGEERAKGNILERFSAQQFPDLHSELNLSSLELGDSALYFCASSAYDSLHTEAFFGQGTRLTVV.

This clone was recorded a few times. This chain connects TRBV4-3 to TRBJ1-6, with D possibly being TRBD1 (6 bases). Germline lookup yields CDR1 LGHNA and CDR2 YSLEER. This CDR3 contains 13 residues. V gave up 8 bases and J gave up 5 bases, with 10 bases separating them. The CDR3 reads CASGQLNNSPLHF. The DNA for the CDR3 is TGCGCCAGCGGACAGCTTAATAATTCACCCCTCCACTTT.

This chain uses TRBV5-4 with TRBJ1-6; 8 bases match TRBD1. This CDR3 has 15 residues. The germline V gene encodes CDR1 SGHNT and CDR2 YYREEE (reference sequence). The V and J ends lost 3 bases and 7 bases, in that order; junction bases with no gene match: 6. DNA of the CDR3: TGTGCCAGCAGCTATGGACAGGGACGCAATTCACCCCTCCACTTT. Translation gives CASSYGQGRNSPLHF.

The chain carries TRBV18 and TRBJ1-4; 10 bases match TRBD1. The CDR3 is 15 amino acids. From germline, CDR1 is KGHSH and CDR2 LQKENI. J gave up 7 bases and V 1 base, and 3 bases lay outside the gene matches. This CDR3 reads CASSPLGQGGEKLFF. The CDR3 nucleotides are TGTGCCAGCTCACCACTTGGACAGGGGGGTGAAAAACTGTTTTTT.

The J gene is TRBJ2-1, the V gene TRBV5-8; 13 nucleotides align to TRBD2. Germline CDR1 reads SGHTS; CDR2 reads YDEGEE. The junction had 15 bases not matched to a gene; V was cut back by 0 bases and J by 9 bases. The CDR3 totals 19 residues. The DNA for the CDR3 is TGTGCCAGCAGCTTGGCCAGACTAGCGGGGGGAGTGGCAATCAGTGAGCAGTTCTTC. It codes for CASSLARLAGGVAISEQFF.

This sequence joins TRBV9 and TRBJ1-6; 7 positions agree with TRBD1. This CDR3 region has 15 residues. The V gene's germline CDR1 is SGDLS and CDR2 YYNGEE. Germline trimming cut 0 bases from V and 8 bases from J; bases unmatched to any gene: 5. Here the CDR3 reads CASSVDRGSDSPLHF. The CDR3 region has the DNA TGTGCCAGCAGCGTAGACAGGGGTTCGGATTCACCCCTCCACTTT. The full variable domain, with the rest looked up from reference TRBV9 and TRBJ1-6, is DSGVTQTPKHLITATGQRVTLRCSPRSGDLSVYWYQQSLDQGLQFLIQYYNGEERAKGNILERFSAQQFPDLHSELNLSSLELGDSALYFCASSVDRGSDSPLHFGNGTRLTVT.

The chain couples TRBV15 to TRBJ1-1; TRBD1 matches 7 bases. CDR1 is LNHNV and CDR2 is YYDKDF in the germline V gene (reference sequence). The ends lost 5 bases at V and 7 bases at J; junction bases unmatched: 13. This CDR3 spans 15 amino acids. CDR3 nucleotide sequence: TGTGCCACCAGCGGGGTGGGCAGGGGGAATGGTGAAGCTTTCTTT. It yields the protein CATSGVGRGNGEAFF.

DNA for the CDR3: TGTGCCAGCAGTTACCTTACAGGGTCACAGCCCCAGCATTTT. Residues: CASSYLTGSQPQHF. The V call is TRBV6-2 or TRBV6-3, the J call TRBJ1-5; D perhaps matches TRBD1 (6 bases). The CDR3 is made up of 14 amino acids. CDR1 and CDR2 from the germline V gene are MNHEY and SVGEGT. V was trimmed by 2 bases and J by 7 bases, leaving 12 bases between them.

The chain carries TRBV4-2 and TRBJ2-3, with D possibly matching TRBD1 (6 bases). Germline CDR1 LGHNA, CDR2 YNFKEQ. This CDR3 is built from 15 residues. V was clipped by 1 base and J by 4 bases, with 12 bases between them. The CDR3 nucleotides read TGTGCCAGCAGCCAAGTTTTGGGGGCCGCAGATACGCAGTATTTT. This encodes CASSQVLGAADTQYF.

The genes are TRBV24-1 and TRBJ2-3, with 11 positions matching TRBD2. Germline CDR1 reads KGHDR; CDR2 reads SFDVKD. The CDR3 spans 18 residues. With V trimmed by 3 bases and J by 0 bases, 7 bases remained unmatched. CDR3 sequence (DNA): TGTGCCACCAGTGATCCCCCTAGCGGGAGGTTTAGCACAGATACGCAGTATTTT. This encodes CATSDPPSGRFSTDTQYF.

To note about this clone: The identical CDR3 is also encoded by other nucleotide sequences in the sample. The chain is built from TRBV12-3 or TRBV12-4 and TRBJ1-5; no firm D call. The CDR3 has 11 amino acids. V was cut by 3 bases and J by 7 bases, with 4 bases left in between. CDR3 amino acids: CASSFGQPQHF. DNA of the CDR3: TGTGCCAGCAGTTTCGGGCAGCCCCAGCATTTT.

The genes are TRBV28 and TRBJ1-5; D is unclear. The germline V and J ends were trimmed by 7 bases and 4 bases, with 8 bases remaining between them. Germline assignment: CDR1 MDHEN and CDR2 SYDVKM. The CDR3 extends over 12 amino acids. In DNA, the CDR3 is TGTGCCAGCAATGGCCCAAATCAGCCCCAGCATTTT. Protein: CASNGPNQPQHF.

This clone was observed a single time. The chain carries TRBV2 and TRBJ1-1; no clear D gene. Germline values: CDR1 SNHLY, CDR2 FYNNEI. V dropped 3 bases and J dropped 10 bases, with 18 bases sitting between them. The CDR3 has 14 amino acids. The CDR3 sequence: CASSENFSVGTAFF. CDR3 sequence (DNA): TGTGCCAGCAGTGAGAATTTTAGCGTCGGCACAGCTTTCTTT.

CDR3 in amino acids: CASSARDRLNTEAFF. Written as DNA, the CDR3 is TGTGCCAGCAGCGCCCGGGACAGACTGAACACTGAAGCTTTCTTT. The chain couples TRBV9 to TRBJ1-1, with 7 nucleotides matching TRBD1. With 3 bases clipped from V and 0 bases from J, the junction kept 5 bases outside the gene matches. The CDR3 consists of 15 residues. Germline V gives CDR1 SGDLS, CDR2 YYNGEE. The full variable domain, in which reference TRBV9 and TRBJ1-1 provide the parts outside the CDR3, is DSGVTQTPKHLITATGQRVTLRCSPRSGDLSVYWYQQSLDQGLQFLIQYYNGEERAKGNILERFSAQQFPDLHSELNLSSLELGDSALYFCASSARDRLNTEAFFGQGTRLTVV.

The chain carries TRBV18 and TRBJ2-1; D not certain. From germline, CDR1 is KGHSH and CDR2 LQKENI. There are 13 residues in the CDR3. Trimming cost V 0 bases and J 7 bases, with 7 bases left between them. CDR3 sequence (DNA): TGTGCCAGCTCACCACCCCACGGGAATGAGCAGTTCTTC. Translation gives CASSPPHGNEQFF.

The V gene is TRBV5-1, the J gene TRBJ2-7; 12 positions agree with TRBD2. Looked up from germline, CDR1 is SGHRS and CDR2 is YFSETQ. The CDR3 runs to 14 residues. J was trimmed by 7 bases and V by 0 bases; bases with no gene match: 2. The chain's CDR3 is CASSLGLAGVEQYF. CDR3 DNA: TGCGCCAGCAGCTTGGGACTAGCGGGAGTTGAGCAGTACTTC.

The chain uses TRBV30 and TRBJ2-7; no definite D call. Germline V gene sequence: CDR1 GTSNPN, CDR2 SVGIG (reference sequence). The CDR3 is 14 amino acids. V was shortened by 0 bases and J by 2 bases, with 11 bases between the two germline ends. This CDR3 reads CAWSVIRLPYEQYF. CDR3 sequence (DNA): TGTGCCTGGAGTGTAATCAGACTGCCCTACGAGCAGTACTTC.

This clone was counted a few times. This rearrangement joins TRBV10-3 to TRBJ2-3, with 7 bases that match TRBD2. The V gene's germline CDR1 is ENHRY and CDR2 SYGVKD. This CDR3 contains 16 residues. V lost 4 bases to trimming and J lost 2 bases; unmatched junction nucleotides: 9. This CDR3 is CAISGGAGGFTDTQYF. The CDR3 DNA reads as TGTGCCATCAGTGGTGGGGCCGGGGGGTTCACAGATACGCAGTATTTT.